The sequence of this TCR beta chain was determined in a study of cytomegalovirus exposure and HLA in healthy donors. Findings and limits, study-wide: Fewer N-insertions than the roughly 700-donor mean were reportedly shown by an Asian-associated ancestry cluster in a later analysis. A later examination showed that TCR association rates differed by HLA locus, with DRB1 most and HLA-C fewest. A later analysis showed that HLA-associated TCR beta chains had undergone more clonal expansion than equally common others. It was reported that TCR beta sequences correctly inferred the HLA-A and HLA-B alleles for most subjects.

Both 60 Vbeta primers and 13 Jbeta primers went into the PCR. Assay: immunoSEQ multiplex PCR; the TCRdb copy retains only in-frame clones and omits some. The sample lists under 110,000 clones; 75% were seen once. Germline V gene sequence: CDR1 ENHRY, CDR2 SYGVKD. With V trimmed by 2 bases and J by 5 bases, 7 bases remained unmatched. The length of the CDR3 is 16 residues. This clone was picked up a small number of times. Its antigen is undetermined. This chain connects TRBV10-3 to TRBJ2-3; TRBD1 agrees at 10 bases. Material: PBMCs. This clonotype was obtained from a man aged 45 to 65 in good health and CMV-seronegative. The CDR3 region is CAISELDRGRGDTQYF. The CDR3 DNA reads TGTGCCATCAGTGAGCTCGACAGGGGGCGGGGAGATACGCAGTATTTT.